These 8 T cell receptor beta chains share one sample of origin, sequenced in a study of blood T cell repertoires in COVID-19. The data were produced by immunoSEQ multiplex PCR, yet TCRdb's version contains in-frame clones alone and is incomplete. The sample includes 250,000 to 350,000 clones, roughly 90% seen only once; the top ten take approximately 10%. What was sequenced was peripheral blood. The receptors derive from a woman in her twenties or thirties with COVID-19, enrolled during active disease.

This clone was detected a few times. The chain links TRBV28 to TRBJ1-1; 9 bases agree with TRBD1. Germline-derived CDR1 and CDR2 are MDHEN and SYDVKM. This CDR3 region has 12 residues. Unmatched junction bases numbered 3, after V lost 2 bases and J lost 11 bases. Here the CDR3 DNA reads TGTGCCAGCAGTTTAGGGACAGGGACCGCTTTCTTT. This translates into CASSLGTGTAFF.

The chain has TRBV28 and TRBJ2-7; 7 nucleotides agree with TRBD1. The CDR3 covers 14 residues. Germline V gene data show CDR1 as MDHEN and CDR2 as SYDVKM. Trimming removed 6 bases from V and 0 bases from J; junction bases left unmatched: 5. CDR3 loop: CASRYRDSSYEQYF. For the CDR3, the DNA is TGTGCCAGCAGGTATCGGGACAGCTCCTACGAGCAGTACTTC.

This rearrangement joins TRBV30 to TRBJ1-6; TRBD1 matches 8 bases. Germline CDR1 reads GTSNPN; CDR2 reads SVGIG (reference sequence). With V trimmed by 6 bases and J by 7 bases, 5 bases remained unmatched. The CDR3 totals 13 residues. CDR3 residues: CACNDRGNSPLHF. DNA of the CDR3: TGTGCCTGTAACGACAGGGGCAATTCACCCCTCCACTTT.

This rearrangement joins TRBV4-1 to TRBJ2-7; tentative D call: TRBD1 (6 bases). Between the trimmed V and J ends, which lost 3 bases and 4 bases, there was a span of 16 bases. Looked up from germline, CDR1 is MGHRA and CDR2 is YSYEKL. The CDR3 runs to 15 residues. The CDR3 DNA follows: TGCGCCAGCAGCCAGACTTGGGTCAGGGGTTACGAGCAGTACTTC. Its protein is CASSQTWVRGYEQYF.

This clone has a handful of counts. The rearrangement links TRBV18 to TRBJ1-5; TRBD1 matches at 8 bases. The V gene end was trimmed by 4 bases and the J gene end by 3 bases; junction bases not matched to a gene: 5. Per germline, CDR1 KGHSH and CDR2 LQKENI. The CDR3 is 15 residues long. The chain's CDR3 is CASSLGQGVNQPQHF. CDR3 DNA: TGTGCCAGCTCACTCGGACAGGGAGTCAATCAGCCCCAGCATTTT.

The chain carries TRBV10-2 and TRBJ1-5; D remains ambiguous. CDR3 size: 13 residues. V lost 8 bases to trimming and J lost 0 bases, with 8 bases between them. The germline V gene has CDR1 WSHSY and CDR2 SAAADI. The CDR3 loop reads CASGWASNQPQHF. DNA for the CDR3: TGCGCCAGCGGGTGGGCTAGCAATCAGCCCCAGCATTTT.

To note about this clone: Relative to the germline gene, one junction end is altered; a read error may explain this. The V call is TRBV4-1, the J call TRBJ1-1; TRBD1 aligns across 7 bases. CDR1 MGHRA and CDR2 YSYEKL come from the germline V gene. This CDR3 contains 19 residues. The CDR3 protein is CARSRRILQGSGVNTEAFF. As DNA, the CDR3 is TGCGCCCGCAGCCGCCGGATCTTACAGGGGTCCGGGGTGAACACTGAAGCTTTCTTT.

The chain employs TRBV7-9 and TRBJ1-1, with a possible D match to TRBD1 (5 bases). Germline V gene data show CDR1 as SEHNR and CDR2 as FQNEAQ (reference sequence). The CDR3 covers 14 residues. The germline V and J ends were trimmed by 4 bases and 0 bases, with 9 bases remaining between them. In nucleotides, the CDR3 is TGTGCCAGCAGCTCACAGGCCTTGAACACTGAAGCTTTCTTT. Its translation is CASSSQALNTEAFF.